This T cell receptor beta chain was identified in a study of blood T cell repertoires in COVID-19. Across the whole study: Whether acute or convalescent, the COVID-19 samples came from the United States, Italy and Spain.

Per the original data handling: Cell counts per sample came from amplifying reference gene primers. Profiled with immunoSEQ multiplex PCR; TCRdb holds only in-frame clones, not every one. That table is the source of V, J and clone size, and D and trimming were worked out from the DNA. The sample holds tens of thousands of clones; over 85% are singletons and the top ten take approximately 4.2%. J gave up 6 bases and V 4 bases, and 5 bases lay outside the gene matches. The CDR3 spans 15 residues. Germline values: CDR1 SGHNT, CDR2 YYREEE (reference sequence). The sequencing input was peripheral blood. The chain has TRBV5-4 and TRBJ2-1, with 12 bases that match TRBD2. The sequence came from a human donor with active COVID-19. The donor label of this sample is uncertain. The CDR3 protein is CASSATSGGPNEQFF. The CDR3 nucleotides are TGTGCCAGCAGCGCAACTAGCGGGGGGCCCAATGAGCAGTTCTTC. Based on the CDR3 plus reference TRBV5-4 and TRBJ2-1, the full variable domain is ETGVTQSPTHLIKTRGQQVTLRCSSQSGHNTVSWYQQALGQGPQFIFQYYREEENGRGNFPPRFSGLQFPNYSSELNVNALELDDSALYLCASSATSGGPNEQFFGPGTRLTVL.